This T cell receptor beta chain is drawn from a study of T cells expressing NK-cell markers. Study details: Investigators obtained TCR beta repertoires from sorted CD3+CD56+NKG2C+, CD3+CD56+NKG2C- and CD3+CD56-NKG2C+ T cells. Within the sequenced cohort of eight donors, seven exhibited HCMV seropositivity and one was seronegative.

TCRdb re-called the 5' RACE reads and gives one entry per CDR3 protein, without DNA. Its table lists some 460,000 distinct CDR3 sequences. The germline V gene has CDR1 MNHNY and CDR2 SVGAGI (reference sequence). This CDR3 is built from 11 residues. V is TRBV6-6 and J is TRBJ1-4. Sequenced sample: blood T cells: a sorted CD56 or NKG2C T cell subset, CD4+ or CD8+ T cells, or bulk PBMC T cells (not recorded which). The TCR was taken from a woman aged 45-65 years in good health. The CDR3 protein is CASKEVEKLFF.